A single TCR beta chain is shown here with its context. This entry belongs to a study of shared clonotypes between healthy human individuals. CDR3 length: 13 amino acids. V was clipped by 5 bases and J by 6 bases, with 13 bases between them. Germline V gene lookup returns CDR1 MNHEY and CDR2 SVGAGI. Within Nashville, Tennessee resided all donors, each a Caucasian adult. The deep-level immunoSEQ assay was used. Some clones are missing from TCRdb's copy, which holds only in-frame ones; the method was immunoSEQ multiplex PCR. The repertoire has over 2 million clones, just under 95% of them found once; the top ten carry about 0.36%.

The origin of this receptor is a man between 18 and 35 years old in good health. Some clones in this sample may be carry-over from other donors' samples. Sequencing input: naive CD4+ T cells from PBMCs. Subset meaning: CD45RA+ positively selected. The chain has TRBV6-5 and TRBJ1-2; weak D call: TRBD1 (5 bases). The CDR3: CASSLRGTDGYTF. DNA of the CDR3: TGTGCCAGCAGTCTCCGGGGGACTGATGGCTACACCTTC.